These 22 T cell receptor beta chains were all obtained from the same sample, sequenced in a study of T cell responses to AZD1222 COVID-19 vaccine. TCRdb's table, derived via immunoSEQ multiplex PCR, lists solely in-frame clones and lacks some. The data show 45,000 to 55,000 clones, 70% to 85% seen once. The sequencing here drew on peripheral blood, taken on day 0 of MenACWY control vaccination. The receptors were sampled from an adult in good health.

V is TRBV11-2 and J is TRBJ1-1; 7 bases align to TRBD1. The germline CDR1 and CDR2 sequences are SGHAT and FQNNGV. V was pared by 4 bases and J by 4 bases, with 12 bases of the junction left unmatched. This CDR3 contains 16 residues. The CDR3 DNA reads as TGTGCCAGCAGCTCCTACAGGGGAATGGGGTTCACTGAAGCTTTCTTT. Its translation is CASSSYRGMGFTEAFF.

The chain uses TRBV5-1 and TRBJ1-4; 7 nucleotides match TRBD1. Germline CDR1 and CDR2: SGHRS and YFSETQ. V shed 2 bases, J shed 5 bases, and the junction held 6 bases outside the gene matches. This CDR3 comprises 15 residues. The DNA for the CDR3 is TGCGCCAGCAGCTTATCCGGGACAGACAATGAAAAACTGTTTTTT. Its protein product is CASSLSGTDNEKLFF.

This chain connects TRBV18 to TRBJ1-1; no reliable D call. Trimming left V 8 bases short and J 1 base short, with 11 bases between. There are 13 residues in the CDR3. The germline V gene encodes CDR1 KGHSH and CDR2 LQKENI. CDR3 in amino acids: CASGGSGNTEAFF. CDR3 nucleotide sequence: TGTGCCAGCGGTGGGTCAGGGAACACTGAAGCTTTCTTT.

The gene calls are TRBV13 and TRBJ1-2, with 7 bases aligning to TRBD1. There are 20 residues in the CDR3. Germline V CDR1 and CDR2: PRHDT, FYEKMQ (reference sequence). V lost 5 bases to trimming and J lost 8 bases; unmatched junction nucleotides: 29. The CDR3, as DNA: TGTGCCAGCAGCCCTGATCAGGTTGCCACCCCTGAAGACAGGGTGAGCGGCTACACCTTC. Translation gives CASSPDQVATPEDRVSGYTF.

This chain links TRBV5-1 with TRBJ1-1; tentative D call: TRBD1 (5 bases). The CDR3 has 15 residues. Deletions cut 4 bases from V and 1 base from J, with 14 bases between. Germline CDR1 reads SGHRS; CDR2 reads YFSETQ. The CDR3 is CASSQAGAQNTEAFF. The CDR3 coding sequence is TGCGCCAGCAGCCAAGCTGGGGCCCAGAACACTGAAGCTTTCTTT.

This clone was seen only a few times. V is TRBV6-4 and J is TRBJ2-3, with TRBD1 identical over 7 bases. Losses at the gene ends were 5 bases for V and 4 bases for J; bases not matched to a gene: 12. Germline loops: CDR1 MRHNA, CDR2 SNTAGT. The CDR3 is made up of 16 amino acids. Written as DNA, the CDR3 is TGTGCCAGCAGTTCGAGGGGGCCCGGTGGAGCAGATACGCAGTATTTT. Translating gives CASSSRGPGGADTQYF.

The chain joins TRBV27 to TRBJ2-1, with D unresolved. CDR3 length equals 15 residues. CDR1 and CDR2 (germline): MNHEY, SMNVEV (reference sequence). The V end lost 5 bases, the J end lost 8 bases, and 19 bases lay between the germline ends. CDR3 protein: CASSLTVVGSDEQFF. DNA of the CDR3: TGTGCCAGCAGTCTGACTGTAGTAGGGTCCGATGAGCAGTTCTTC.

The count of this clone is one. The gene calls are TRBV19 and TRBJ2-5; TRBD2 matches 9 bases. Germline CDR1 is LNHDA and CDR2 is SQIVND (reference sequence). V shed 3 bases, J shed 2 bases, and the junction held 7 bases outside the gene matches. The CDR3 consists of 16 residues. CDR3 in amino acids: CASSMKPSGTQETQYF. CDR3 nucleotides: TGTGCCAGTAGTATGAAACCTAGCGGGACGCAAGAGACCCAGTACTTC.

DNA of the CDR3: TGTGCCTGGAGTCAACCCTACGGGACGTTGAATGAGCAGTTCTTC. Protein product: CAWSQPYGTLNEQFF. This chain joins TRBV30 and TRBJ2-1; D is possibly TRBD1 or TRBD2 (5 bases each). Per the germline V gene, CDR1 is GTSNPN and CDR2 is SVGIG (reference sequence). The ends were cut back, 2 bases at V and 7 bases at J, with 18 bases in the middle. The CDR3 length is 15 residues.

The rearrangement links TRBV18 to TRBJ1-5; 10 bases line up with TRBD1. Germline values: CDR1 KGHSH, CDR2 LQKENI. Unmatched junction bases numbered 8, after V lost 8 bases and J lost 10 bases. The CDR3 loop spans 13 amino acids. The CDR3 here is CASGDRGPSPQHF. CDR3 bases: TGTGCCAGCGGAGACAGGGGGCCATCACCCCAGCATTTT.

This clone was seen a single time. This chain uses TRBV28 with TRBJ1-2; TRBD1 aligns across 7 bases. J lost 5 bases, V lost 10 bases, and 10 bases had no gene match. This CDR3 spans 13 amino acids. Germline-derived CDR1 and CDR2 are MDHEN and SYDVKM. The CDR3 DNA reads as TGTGCCACCTACAGGGGAATCCTGTATGGCTACACCTTC. Protein: CATYRGILYGYTF.

J is TRBJ1-2 and V is TRBV7-9; TRBD1 is a possible D gene (5 bases). The CDR3 loop spans 14 amino acids. Germline V CDR1 and CDR2: SEHNR, FQNEAQ (reference sequence). V lost 7 bases, J lost 4 bases, and 16 bases lay in between. The CDR3 protein is CASTSPPGTYGYTF. CDR3 DNA: TGTGCCAGCACCTCCCCCCCAGGGACCTATGGCTACACCTTC.

The rearrangement joins TRBV9 to TRBJ1-4, with D maybe TRBD1 (5 bases). Trimming removed 2 bases from V and 6 bases from J, with 17 bases in between. The CDR3 length is 16 residues. Germline lookup yields CDR1 SGDLS and CDR2 YYNGEE. As DNA, the CDR3 is TGTGCCAGCAGCGTCGGGGGGTACGGAGGAGATGAAAAACTGTTTTTT. It translates to CASSVGGYGGDEKLFF.

The gene calls are TRBV18 and TRBJ2-1, with 7 bases identical to TRBD2. J lost 8 bases, V lost 3 bases, and 4 bases had no gene match. The germline V gene has CDR1 KGHSH and CDR2 LQKENI. The CDR3 spans 13 residues. In DNA, the CDR3 is TGTGCCAGCTCACCGGTGCGGGAGCATGAGCAGTTCTTC. Amino acid sequence: CASSPVREHEQFF.

The J gene is TRBJ1-5, the V gene TRBV27; D remains ambiguous. Trimming cost V 1 base and J 6 bases, with 16 bases left between them. This CDR3 is 16 amino acids long. The germline V gene has CDR1 MNHEY and CDR2 SMNVEV (reference sequence). CDR3 residues: CASSLLGSFGGQPQHF. CDR3 bases: TGTGCCAGCAGTTTATTGGGGTCTTTTGGAGGTCAGCCCCAGCATTTT.

V gene TRBV4-1 combines with J gene TRBJ2-1; D is ambiguous. CDR1 MGHRA and CDR2 YSYEKL come from the germline V gene. The CDR3 is made up of 13 amino acids. Trimming took off 0 bases at V and 5 bases at J, with 5 bases between the two ends. The DNA for the CDR3 is TGCGCCAGCAGCCAAGAGGGCAACAATGAGCAGTTCTTC. It yields the protein CASSQEGNNEQFF.

This clone has only one observation. This chain links TRBV9 with TRBJ2-5, with D perhaps TRBD1 or TRBD2 (6 bases each). CDR1 is SGDLS, CDR2 YYNGEE, per germline. The length of the CDR3 is 15 residues. Trimming removed 3 bases from V and 4 bases from J, with 16 bases in between. CDR3 DNA: TGTGCCAGCAGCGGGGGGGCAGCCGGCGGAGAGACCCAGTACTTC. Its translation is CASSGGAAGGETQYF.

The rearrangement uses TRBV19 and TRBJ1-1; D perhaps matches TRBD1 (6 bases). Per the germline V gene, CDR1 is LNHDA and CDR2 is SQIVND (reference sequence). CDR3 length equals 14 residues. V was cut by 3 bases and J by 4 bases, with 12 bases left in between. CDR3 nucleotide sequence: TGTGCCAGTAGTATCCCCCAGGGGTTCACTGAAGCTTTCTTT. Its protein is CASSIPQGFTEAFF. The full variable domain, completed using reference TRBV19 and TRBJ1-1, is DGGITQSPKYLFRKEGQNVTLSCEQNLNHDAMYWYRQDPGQGLRLIYYSQIVNDFQKGDIAEGYSVSREKKESFPLTVTSAQKNPTAFYLCASSIPQGFTEAFFGQGTRLTVV.

The chain joins TRBV15 to TRBJ2-7; D not resolved. CDR3 length: 14 amino acids. CDR1 and CDR2 (germline): LNHNV, YYDKDF (reference sequence). Trimming removed 8 bases at V and 3 bases at J, with 17 bases between. The CDR3 here is CATPMGVANYEQYV. The CDR3 coding sequence is TGTGCCACCCCTATGGGTGTGGCTAACTACGAGCAGTACGTC.

The rearrangement links TRBV6-5 to TRBJ1-3; D is unresolved. The V gene lost 2 bases and the J gene lost 3 bases, with 8 bases spanning the gap. The CDR3 consists of 14 residues. Per the germline V gene, CDR1 is MNHEY and CDR2 is SVGAGI. CDR3 in DNA: TGTGCCAGCAGTTACAATAGAGGTGGAAACACCATATATTTT. As protein: CASSYNRGGNTIYF.

This rearrangement joins TRBV20-1 to TRBJ1-5; maybe TRBD1 (6 bases). In germline, CDR1 is DFQATT, CDR2 SNEGSKA (reference sequence). The V end lost 3 bases, the J end lost 7 bases, and 13 bases lay between the germline ends. There are 13 residues in the CDR3. For the CDR3, the DNA is TGCAGTGCTAGTCACAGGGTGGGGCAGCCCCAGCATTTT. Translation: CSASHRVGQPQHF.

The V and J genes are TRBV6-1 and TRBJ2-1; 9 bases align to TRBD2. The CDR3 is 18 amino acids. The V gene end was trimmed by 0 bases and the J gene end by 7 bases; junction bases not matched to a gene: 13. Germline CDR1 reads MNHNS; CDR2 reads SASEGT. The CDR3 is CASSEAHSGRILRNEQFF. In DNA, the CDR3 is TGTGCCAGCAGTGAAGCGCACAGCGGGAGGATCTTGCGGAATGAGCAGTTCTTC.